This TCR beta chain came from a study of CD8 T cells in Susac syndrome. cDNA came from around 0.5 to 1 ug RNA primed by random hexamers. Amplification of TCR beta CDR3 was carried out by immunoSEQ multiplex PCR, which covered 54 Vbeta and 13 Jbeta segments. From the immunoSEQ multiplex PCR reads, TCRdb called clonotypes with MiXCR, one entry per CDR3 protein. The table lists 90,000 to 150,000 distinct CDR3 sequences, 92% of them singletons. CDR1 and CDR2 (germline): SQVTM, ANQGSEA. The CDR3 has 13 residues. Trimming removed 8 bases at V and 5 bases at J, with 18 bases between. The study sequenced TCR beta in blood CD8+ and CD4+ T cells. Healthy donors served as the controls. They were matched for age and sex.

The sequence came from a human donor in good health. Sequencing was done on a sample of CD4+ T cells from PBMCs. V and J are TRBV29-1 and TRBJ1-1; TRBD1 is a possible D gene (5 bases). The CDR3 DNA follows: TGCAGCTATATAAGGCACAGGCTGACTGAAGCTTTCTTT. Translated, it gives CSYIRHRLTEAFF.